This TCR beta chain was recovered during a study of cytomegalovirus exposure and HLA in healthy donors. Comments on this clone: Antigen unknown.

Study-wide results and caveats: An analysis that was carried out later associated 16,000 or so TCR beta sequences with HLA alleles at 0.05 false discovery rate.

The PCR contained 60 Vbeta and 13 Jbeta primers. The method was immunoSEQ multiplex PCR; TCRdb's version includes in-frame clones alone and lacks a portion of them. Of about 130,000 clones listed, around three quarters are singletons. The V segment lost 5 bases and the J segment 0 bases; nucleotides outside the gene matches: 5. There are 16 residues in the CDR3. The V gene's germline CDR1 is SGHTA and CDR2 FQGTGA. The chain joins TRBV7-3 to TRBJ2-2; 8 bases are shared with TRBD1. The source of this sequence is a man aged 18 to 30 in good health and CMV-seronegative. Sequencing was done on a sample of PBMCs. Here the CDR3 reads CASSTGGRSNTGELFF. The CDR3 DNA is TGTGCCAGCAGCACAGGGGGACGATCGAACACCGGGGAGCTGTTTTTT. The variable domain in full, completed from reference TRBV7-3 and TRBJ2-2, reads GAGVSQTPSNKVTEKGKYVELRCDPISGHTALYWYRQSLGQGPEFLIYFQGTGAADDSGLPNDRFFAVRPEGSVSTLKIQRTERGDSAVYLCASSTGGRSNTGELFFGEGSRLTVL.